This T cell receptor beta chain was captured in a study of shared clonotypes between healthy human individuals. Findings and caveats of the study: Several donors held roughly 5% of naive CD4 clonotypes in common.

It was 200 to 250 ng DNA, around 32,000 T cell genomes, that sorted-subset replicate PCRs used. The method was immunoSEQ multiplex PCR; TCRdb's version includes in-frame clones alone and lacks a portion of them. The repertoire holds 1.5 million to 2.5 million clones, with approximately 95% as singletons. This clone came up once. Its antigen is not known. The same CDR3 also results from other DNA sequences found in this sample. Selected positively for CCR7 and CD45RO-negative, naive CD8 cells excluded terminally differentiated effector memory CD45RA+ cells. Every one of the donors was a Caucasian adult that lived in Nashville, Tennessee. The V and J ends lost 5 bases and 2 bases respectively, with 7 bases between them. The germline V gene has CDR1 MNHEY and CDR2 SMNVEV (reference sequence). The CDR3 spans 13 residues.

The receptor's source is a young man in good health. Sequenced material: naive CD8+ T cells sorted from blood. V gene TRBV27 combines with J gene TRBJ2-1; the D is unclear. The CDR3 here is CASSLGAYNEQFF. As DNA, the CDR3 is TGTGCCAGCAGTCTCGGCGCCTACAATGAGCAGTTCTTC.